The next 10 T cell receptor beta chains were all read from a single sample in a study of T cell clones after liver transplantation. Data came from immunoSEQ multiplex PCR; TCRdb stores just in-frame clones and leaves some out. The sample consists of about 20,000 clones, 78% of them appearing once. The sequencing used CD8+ T cells from blood, collected around 4.5 years after liver transplant. Receptors were obtained from a human patient who received a liver transplant. The graft donor may have contributed some T cells.

Remarks on this clone: This sequence may be a read error, since a much larger clone differs from it by one base. The rearrangement uses TRBV27 and TRBJ2-3, with D hard to call. CDR1 is MNHEY and CDR2 is SMNVEV in the germline V gene (reference sequence). This CDR3 region has 11 residues. Trimming stripped 5 bases from V and 2 bases from J, with 2 bases between. The DNA of the CDR3 is TGTGCCAGCAGTAACACAGATACGCAGTATTTT. Its translation: CASSNTDTQYF.

V is TRBV7-8 and J is TRBJ1-3, with D unclear. CDR1 is SGHVS and CDR2 is FQNEAQ in the germline V gene. The CDR3 sequence is 17 residues long. V was shortened by 1 base and J by 0 bases, with 13 bases between the two germline ends. The CDR3, as DNA: TGTGCCAGCAGCTTAGGGTTAGGACCCGCCTCTGGAAACACCATATATTTT. As protein: CASSLGLGPASGNTIYF.

The chain has TRBV6-1 and TRBJ2-2; the D gene is possibly TRBD2 (6 bases). The CDR3 extends over 16 amino acids. Trimming took 0 bases from V and 6 from J, leaving 14 bases between them. Germline CDR1 reads MNHNS; CDR2 reads SASEGT. The CDR3 protein is CASSEALARLPGELFF. CDR3 nucleotides: TGTGCCAGCAGTGAAGCCCTAGCGAGGCTTCCCGGGGAGCTGTTTTTT.

This sequence joins TRBV6-8 and TRBJ2-7; D unresolved. The CDR3 totals 15 residues. Germline V gene lookup returns CDR1 MNHGY and CDR2 SAAAGT. Between the trimmed V and J ends, which lost 1 base and 3 bases, there was a span of 13 bases. CDR3 coding DNA: TGTGCCAGCAGTTACTTCCGGCCCTTTATCTACGAGCAGTACTTC. This sequence encodes CASSYFRPFIYEQYF.

The CDR3 DNA is TGTGCCAGCACCGCGGGCCGAGCTAACTATGGCTACACCTTC. This gives the protein CASTAGRANYGYTF. The rearrangement links TRBV6-5 to TRBJ1-2; no clear D gene. Trimming took off 7 bases at V and 0 bases at J, with 12 bases between the two ends. The CDR3 length is 14 residues. The germline gives CDR1 MNHEY, CDR2 SVGAGI.

The CDR3 reads CASSFGSEGSVVSPYNEQFF. DNA for the CDR3: TGTGCCAGCAGTTTTGGGTCAGAGGGTTCAGTCGTGTCCCCGTACAATGAGCAGTTCTTC. V is TRBV27 and J is TRBJ2-1, with a weak D call TRBD2 (5 bases). From germline, CDR1 is MNHEY and CDR2 SMNVEV (reference sequence). Trimming left V 3 bases short and J 4 bases short, with 28 bases between. CDR3 length: 20 residues.

This chain connects TRBV14 to TRBJ1-6; no definite D call. This CDR3 region has 16 residues. Trimming took 0 bases from V and 2 from J, leaving 8 bases between them. Per the germline V gene, CDR1 is SGHDN and CDR2 is FVKESK. The CDR3 region is CASSQDREPYNSPLHF. Here the CDR3 DNA reads TGTGCCAGCAGCCAAGACCGGGAACCCTATAATTCACCCCTCCACTTT.

This clone was recorded once. This chain connects TRBV27 to TRBJ2-7; maybe TRBD2 (5 bases). The CDR3 has 16 amino acids. With 2 bases removed from V and 1 base from J, the gap between germline ends came to 15 bases. Germline V gene data show CDR1 as MNHEY and CDR2 as SMNVEV (reference sequence). CDR3 coding DNA: TGTGCCAGCAGTTTACGGGGTTATGTGCGATCCTACGAGCAGTACTTC. Residues: CASSLRGYVRSYEQYF.

This clone was observed a handful of times. The CDR3 nucleotides read TGTGCCTGGAGTGTGGCGGGGACCTACAATGAGCAGTTCTTC. Encoded protein: CAWSVAGTYNEQFF. V usage is TRBV30 and J usage is TRBJ2-1; perhaps TRBD2 as D (6 bases). The germline gives CDR1 GTSNPN, CDR2 SVGIG (reference sequence). The CDR3 totals 14 residues. V lost 0 bases and J 2 bases, leaving 8 bases between the germline ends.

By sample share, this clone is medium-sized. V usage is TRBV25-1 and J usage is TRBJ2-7; no definite D call. This CDR3 is built from 12 residues. CDR1 is MGHDK, CDR2 SYGVNS, per germline. V lost 5 bases to trimming and J lost 1 base, with 6 bases between them. CDR3 loop: CASSPGSYEQYF. Here the CDR3 DNA reads TGTGCCAGCAGTCCTGGATCCTACGAGCAGTACTTC.